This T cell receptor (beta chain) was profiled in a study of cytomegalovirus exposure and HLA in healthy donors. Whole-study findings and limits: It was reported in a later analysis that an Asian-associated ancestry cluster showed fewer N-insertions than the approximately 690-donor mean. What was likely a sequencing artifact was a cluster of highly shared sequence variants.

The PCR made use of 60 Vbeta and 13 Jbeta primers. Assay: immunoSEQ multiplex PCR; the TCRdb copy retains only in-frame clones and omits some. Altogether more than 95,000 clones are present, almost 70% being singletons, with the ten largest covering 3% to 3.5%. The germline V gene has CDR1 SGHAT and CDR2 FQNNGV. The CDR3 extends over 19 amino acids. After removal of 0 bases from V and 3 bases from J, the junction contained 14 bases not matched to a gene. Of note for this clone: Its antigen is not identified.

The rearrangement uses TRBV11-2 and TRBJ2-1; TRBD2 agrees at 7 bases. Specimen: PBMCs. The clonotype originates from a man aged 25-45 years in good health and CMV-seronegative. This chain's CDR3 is CASSLETPGGLAVYNEQFF. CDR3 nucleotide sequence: TGTGCCAGCAGCTTAGAAACCCCGGGTGGCCTAGCGGTCTACAATGAGCAGTTCTTC.